This T cell receptor beta chain was observed in a study of HIV-infected children after antiretroviral therapy interruption (dated by TCRdb to between 2018 and 2020). At the level of the whole study: Eight children, all with CD4+ count above 500 and viral load below 50 copies/ml, were included, of whom four were on planned treatment interruption and four were on continuous treatment. In the interruption arm, samples were obtained at week 0, week 12, end of interruption (week 24 or 48), and about 3 years after study end. Alongside measurements of thymic output, TCR repertoires of children on planned treatment interruption were compared with TCR repertoires of children on continuous antiretroviral treatment. Continuous-treatment samples were analyzed from corresponding weeks 0, 48 and 150. The interruption group had a median age of roughly 9 years, compared with approximately 8 years in the continuous treatment group. Exposure to EBV and CMV had been recorded for most participating children. General findings and caveats noted by the study authors: An increase in the naive CD4+ Gini coefficient was observed by the end of treatment interruption, suggesting clonal expansion, and a return to baseline was observed by 3 years. The low number of patients is regarded as a limitation, and the data should be interpreted with caution. For naive CD4+ repertoires of PTI patients, CDR3 sharing between time points dropped once interruption began, while many sequences were shared between the end of interruption and 3 years later. Minor non-naive CD45RA+ populations, such as EMRA or stem memory cells, might be present among the sorted CD45RA+ naive cells.

Taken with the paper, the label for treatment or condition translates to: PENTA 11 planned treatment interruption arm or continuous ART arm. The participants were children from the United Kingdom between 2 and 15 years old who had been on ART with at least three drugs for 24 weeks or longer. The study required cryopreserved PBMCs containing at least 5 million viable cells, and a handful of candidate patients were excluded because of low viable PBMC yield. Naive CD4+ CD45RA+ CD45RO- T cells were FACS-sorted from thawed PBMCs on a FACSAria III cell sorter. After sorting, the cells were fixed and RNA was extracted first with the RNeasy FFPE kit and then with the RNeasy Micro kit. This clonotype showed up many times. The antigen this receptor binds is unknown. Base qualities are not at hand, and no much larger clone is one base apart. As encoded in the germline V gene (reference sequence), CDR1 is DFQATT while CDR2 is SNEGSKA. Including cysteine and phenylalanine, the CDR3 has 13 amino acids. The only DNA kept is the CDR3, 39 bases in frame from the first base. At the junction V is shortened by 3 bases and J by 7 bases, with 12 bases in between.

To prepare the library, 3' RACE was applied. TCR libraries were generated from RNA by a 3' RACE protocol incorporating unique molecular identifiers so that PCR amplification bias could be corrected. Amplicon libraries were pooled in groups of up to roughly 12 and sequenced on an Illumina MiSeq using v2 2x250 paired-end chemistry. Per the source publication's procedure: Decombinator was used to process the reads, assigning V and J genes and CDR3 and applying barcode-based correction of errors and PCR bias. Repertoires were subsampled to equal depth before Gini coefficient calculation using the R ineq package. GLIPH, Hamming distance and a shared triplet metric were used to assess CDR3 similarity. TCRdb handled the public reads itself, with Q25 trimming in fastp and clone calling in MiXCR, and kept productive beta chains. Rows merge per CDR3 protein into single entries with the most common DNA and genes. Clone size and V and J calls follow TCRdb, not the original study. Across this sample there are 30,000 to 50,000 distinct CDR3 sequences, with approximately 7% seen only once. More than 0.75% of the sample is held by the ten biggest clonotypes.

Material: CD45RA+ CD4+ T cells from PBMCs, pooled from several time points, obtained from a donor given antiretroviral therapy, either interrupted or continuous. The cell subset or site label on this specimen signifies: naive CD4+ CD45RA+ CD45RO- T cells. Recombination joined TRBV20-1 with TRBJ1-4; tentative D gene TRBD1, with 5 bases matching. This TCR derives from a pool of human donors with HIV. The bases read TGCAGTGCTAGCCTGGCGGGGGGTGAAAAACTGTTTTTT. Translated, it reads CSASLAGGEKLFF.